The 22 T cell receptor beta chains below come from one sample, sequenced in a study of cytomegalovirus exposure and HLA in healthy donors. Vbeta (60) and Jbeta (13) primers were used in the PCR. Only in-frame clones appear in the TCRdb table, and some are missing; sequencing was by immunoSEQ multiplex PCR. Among some 120,000 clones, about 80% were seen once, and the ten largest hold under 3%. Sequencing was carried out using PBMCs. The receptors here all came from a man younger than 45 in good health and CMV-seronegative.

The chain couples TRBV9 to TRBJ2-3; tentative D call: TRBD2 (6 bases). The V gene lost 3 bases and the J gene lost 9 bases, with 23 bases spanning the gap. Looked up from germline, CDR1 is SGDLS and CDR2 is YYNGEE. The CDR3 is 16 residues long. The chain's CDR3 is CASSAYLTETSPTQYF. As DNA, the CDR3 is TGTGCCAGCAGCGCCTACCTCACCGAAACTAGCCCCACGCAGTATTTT.

This chain uses TRBV19 with TRBJ1-5; D unresolved. Germline CDR1 is LNHDA and CDR2 is SQIVND (reference sequence). CDR3 length: 16 amino acids. V dropped 3 bases and J dropped 0 bases, with 12 bases sitting between them. CDR3 amino acids: CASSIRGEGSNQPQHF. CDR3 coding DNA: TGTGCCAGTAGTATTCGAGGAGAGGGTAGCAATCAGCCCCAGCATTTT.

This chain joins TRBV27 and TRBJ2-2; 8 nucleotides align to TRBD2. V shed 5 bases, J shed 4 bases, and the junction held 12 bases outside the gene matches. The CDR3 is 17 amino acids. The germline gives CDR1 MNHEY, CDR2 SMNVEV (reference sequence). CDR3 protein: CASSKTVSGTITGELFF. In nucleotides, the CDR3 is TGTGCCAGCAGTAAAACCGTTAGCGGGACGATCACCGGGGAGCTGTTTTTT.

This chain joins TRBV18 and TRBJ2-7, with 13 bases lining up with TRBD2. CDR3 size: 15 residues. V shed 3 bases and J 3 bases; nucleotides not matched to a gene: 2. In germline, CDR1 is KGHSH, CDR2 LQKENI. The CDR3 DNA follows: TGTGCCAGCTCACCCGGGACTAGCGGGAACTACGAGCAGTACTTC. This translates into CASSPGTSGNYEQYF.

This chain joins TRBV10-3 and TRBJ2-7; 8 nucleotides agree with TRBD2. With V trimmed by 4 bases and J by 3 bases, 2 bases remained unmatched. CDR1 and CDR2 (germline): ENHRY, SYGVKD. The CDR3 runs 13 residues. The CDR3 sequence is CAISALAGYEQYF. The CDR3 DNA reads as TGTGCCATCAGTGCCCTAGCGGGCTACGAGCAGTACTTC.

V usage is TRBV29-1 and J usage is TRBJ2-2, with 16 bases matching TRBD2. The CDR3 length is 18 residues. The J segment lost 0 bases and the V segment lost 7 bases, leaving 8 bases of the junction unmatched. Germline V CDR1 and CDR2: SQVTM, ANQGSEA. The CDR3 loop reads CSATGTSGRAPNTGELFF. The CDR3 bases are TGCAGCGCCACCGGGACTAGCGGGAGGGCCCCGAACACCGGGGAGCTGTTTTTT.

V and J are TRBV27 and TRBJ2-1; TRBD1 matches 9 bases. The J segment lost 9 bases and the V segment lost 4 bases, leaving 1 base of the junction unmatched. CDR1 MNHEY and CDR2 SMNVEV come from the germline V gene (reference sequence). The CDR3 runs to 12 residues. DNA for the CDR3: TGTGCCAGCAGTTCGACAGGGGGTGAGCAGTTCTTC. This gives the protein CASSSTGGEQFF.

The gene calls are TRBV9 and TRBJ1-2; 10 bases fit TRBD1. This CDR3 is 16 amino acids long. V was pared by 5 bases and J by 7 bases, with 14 bases of the junction left unmatched. Per the germline V gene, CDR1 is SGDLS and CDR2 is YYNGEE. The CDR3 DNA follows: TGTGCCAGCAGTACCTCCCCCGGACAGGGGGTGAGTGGCTACACCTTC. This sequence encodes CASSTSPGQGVSGYTF.

The chain uses TRBV19 and TRBJ2-5; the match to TRBD1 covers 7 bases. The assigned J gene may be wrong: the sequence end matches TRBJ2-7 better. Germline CDR1 is LNHDA and CDR2 is SQIVND (reference sequence). The CDR3 has 15 residues. The DNA of the CDR3 is TGTGCCAGTAGTATAGTCAACAGGGGTACCTACGAGCAGTACTTC. Its translation is CASSIVNRGTYEQYF.

The genes are TRBV6-6 and TRBJ1-5; a possible D gene is TRBD1 (6 bases). The V end lost 8 bases, the J end lost 1 base, and 12 bases lay between the germline ends. The germline CDR1 and CDR2 sequences are MNHNY and SVGAGI (reference sequence). CDR3 length equals 14 residues. The CDR3 DNA sequence: TGTGCCAGCCAGGGGTTTGGAAGCAATCAGCCCCAGCATTTT. Translating gives CASQGFGSNQPQHF.

The gene calls are TRBV5-8 and TRBJ2-1, with 11 positions matching TRBD2. V lost 0 bases, J lost 3 bases, and 11 bases stayed unmatched. In germline, CDR1 is SGHTS, CDR2 YDEGEE. This CDR3 spans 19 amino acids. In nucleotides, the CDR3 is TGTGCCAGCAGCTTGGCAAGGTGGACTAGCGGGTTAGGCTACAATGAGCAGTTCTTC. Translating it yields CASSLARWTSGLGYNEQFF.

The chain is built from TRBV10-3 and TRBJ1-1; D may be TRBD1 (6 bases). V was cut by 4 bases and J by 0 bases, with 12 bases left in between. The CDR3 is made up of 15 amino acids. Germline CDR1 is ENHRY and CDR2 is SYGVKD. Here the CDR3 reads CAISASGHLNTEAFF. CDR3 sequence (DNA): TGTGCCATCAGTGCCTCGGGACATTTGAACACTGAAGCTTTCTTT.

This clone was recorded only once. The J gene is TRBJ2-1, the V gene TRBV4-3, with D perhaps matching TRBD2 (5 bases). Germline V gene data show CDR1 as LGHNA and CDR2 as YSLEER. The CDR3 has 17 residues. V lost 0 bases to trimming and J lost 6 bases, with 18 bases between them. The CDR3 loop reads CASSQEDGLDPTNEQFF. In DNA, the CDR3 is TGCGCCAGCAGCCAAGAAGACGGACTGGACCCAACCAATGAGCAGTTCTTC.

V and J are TRBV18 and TRBJ1-2, with unresolved D. CDR1 KGHSH and CDR2 LQKENI come from the germline V gene. Trimming left V 6 bases short and J 12 bases short, with 8 bases between. The CDR3 length is 9 residues. The CDR3: CASSLANTF. The CDR3 nucleotides are TGTGCCAGCTCCTTAGCCAACACCTTC.

The chain combines TRBV9 with TRBJ2-7; no definite D call. The CDR3 contains 14 residues. V was cut by 0 bases and J by 7 bases, with 14 bases left in between. Germline-derived CDR1 and CDR2 are SGDLS and YYNGEE. The CDR3 loop is CASSVGPDSAEQYF. For the CDR3, the DNA is TGTGCCAGCAGCGTAGGTCCTGATTCCGCGGAGCAGTACTTC.

The chain's CDR3 is CASSLDSRGKETQYF. CDR3 DNA: TGTGCCAGCAGCTTAGATTCGCGGGGCAAAGAGACCCAGTACTTC. The gene calls are TRBV7-8 and TRBJ2-5; perhaps TRBD2 as D (6 bases). This CDR3 spans 15 amino acids. Trimming left V 1 base short and J 3 bases short, with 12 bases between. Germline CDR1 reads SGHVS; CDR2 reads FQNEAQ.

The genes are TRBV9 and TRBJ1-4, with D tentatively TRBD1 (5 bases). This CDR3 is 14 amino acids long. V was cut by 5 bases and J by 8 bases, with 16 bases left in between. Germline loops: CDR1 SGDLS, CDR2 YYNGEE. CDR3: CASSVMGGVEKLFF. CDR3 coding DNA: TGTGCCAGCAGTGTGATGGGGGGAGTGGAAAAACTGTTTTTT.

The V call is TRBV28, the J call TRBJ2-5; D may be TRBD1 (6 bases). Germline-derived CDR1 and CDR2 are MDHEN and SYDVKM. Trimming removed 4 bases at V and 4 bases at J, with 16 bases between. CDR3 length: 15 residues. The CDR3 protein is CASSSRQERRETQYF. Written as DNA, the CDR3 is TGTGCCAGCAGTTCCCGACAGGAGCGTCGAGAGACCCAGTACTTC.

This clone occurred once. The V gene is TRBV19, the J gene TRBJ2-7; D not resolved. This CDR3 has 13 residues. The germline V gene encodes CDR1 LNHDA and CDR2 SQIVND (reference sequence). The germline V and J ends were trimmed by 4 bases and 3 bases, with 10 bases remaining between them. Here the CDR3 DNA reads TGTGCCAGTAGTAAAGAAACTGGCTACGAGCAGTACTTC. It is translated as CASSKETGYEQYF.

The chain has TRBV9 and TRBJ2-3, with D perhaps TRBD1 (6 bases). The CDR3 sequence is 17 residues long. V was pared by 3 bases and J by 2 bases, with 19 bases between. Germline assignment: CDR1 SGDLS and CDR2 YYNGEE. In DNA form, the CDR3 reads TGTGCCAGCAGCGGGGGGCATCGCGGCCCTTACACAGATACGCAGTATTTT. Its translation is CASSGGHRGPYTDTQYF.

CDR3 amino acids: CASGRQGGTVAGGPLEQYF. The CDR3 DNA is TGTGCCAGCGGTCGGCAGGGGGGAACGGTAGCGGGAGGGCCGCTTGAGCAGTACTTC. The V call is TRBV2, the J call TRBJ2-7; 11 nucleotides align to TRBD2. Trimming took 8 bases from V and 7 from J; bases not matched to a gene: 25. The CDR3 has 19 residues. CDR1 SNHLY and CDR2 FYNNEI come from the germline V gene. Full variable domain (remainder filled in from reference TRBV2 and TRBJ2-7): EPEVTQTPSHQVTQMGQEVILRCVPISNHLYFYWYRQILGQKVEFLVSFYNNEISEKSEIFDDQFSVERPDGSNFTLKIRSTKLEDSAMYFCASGRQGGTVAGGPLEQYFGPGTRLTVT.

Worth noting for this clone: One end of the junction does not line up with germline, which may come from a read error. The genes are TRBV7-9 and TRBJ2-1; tentative D call: TRBD1 (5 bases). This CDR3 has 12 residues. The germline gives CDR1 SEHNR, CDR2 FQNEAQ (reference sequence). The CDR3 sequence is CSSRMQGNEQFF. Written as DNA, the CDR3 is TGTTCCAGCAGAATGCAGGGAAATGAGCAGTTCTTC. The entire variable domain, with the rest obtained from reference TRBV7-9 and TRBJ2-1, is as follows: DTGVSQNPRHKITKRGQNVTFRCDPISEHNRLYWYRQTLGQGPEFLTYFQNEAQLEKSRLLSDRFSAERPKGSFSTLEIQRTEQGDSAMYLCSSRMQGNEQFFGPGTRLTVL.